This is a list of T cell receptor beta chains from one sample in a study of identical twins. TCRdb used MiXCR to reprocess the 5' RACE reads, holding one entry per CDR3 protein. This table holds 500,000 to 650,000 distinct CDR3 sequences, around 7.5% found once. These same records also appear under a second study, on yellow fever vaccine responses in identical twins.

Sample: PBMCs. The receptor source for this set is a woman under 30 in good health. The CDR3 runs from the conserved cysteine through the conserved F or W. The D gene is left open where the match is weak. A clone size is listed for some rows: how often the clone was seen (once, few, many), or a class if it is expanded.

d_call	v_call	j_call	clone_size	cdr3_length	cdr3_aa	cdr3_nt
TRBD1	TRBV18	TRBJ2-3	.	16	CASSLTTGVHTDTQYF	TGTGCCAGCTCACTGACGACAGGGGTCCACACAGATACGCAGTATTTT
.	TRBV19	TRBJ2-2	few	12	CASSISTGELFF	TGTGCCAGTAGTATTTCCACCGGGGAGCTGTTTTTT
.	TRBV3-1	TRBJ2-3	many	15	CASSPRVQITDTQYF	TGTGCCAGCAGCCCCCGGGTTCAAATCACAGATACGCAGTATTTT
.	TRBV5-1	TRBJ2-1	many	15	CASSLGLGSYNEQFF	TGCGCCAGCAGCTTGGGACTAGGTTCCTACAATGAGCAGTTCTTC
.	TRBV6-5	TRBJ1-2	few	13	CASSYGGQGGYTF	TGTGCCAGCAGTTACGGGGGGCAGGGTGGCTACACCTTC
.	TRBV20-1	TRBJ1-4	few	12	CSAREVGGKLFF	TGCAGTGCTAGAGAAGTCGGCGGCAAACTGTTTTTT
.	TRBV12-3/TRBV12-4	TRBJ1-4	few	13	CASSGRAIEKLFF	TGTGCCAGCAGTGGCAGGGCCATTGAAAAACTGTTTTTT
TRBD2	TRBV7-3	TRBJ2-1	.	19	CALCSSGTSGRGSYNEQFF	TGTGCCCTCTGCTCCTCCGGGACTAGCGGGAGGGGGTCCTACAATGAGCAGTTCTTC
.	TRBV24-1	TRBJ2-3	many	14	CATSDRTAGDTQYF	TGTGCCACCAGTGACCGGACGGCGGGAGATACGCAGTATTTT
TRBD2	TRBV5-1	TRBJ2-1	many	15	CASSLAGGQIGEQFF	TGCGCCAGCAGCTTGGCGGGAGGGCAAATCGGTGAGCAGTTCTTC
TRBD1	TRBV6-5	TRBJ1-1	.	14	CASSYSQGAREAFF	TGTGCCAGCAGTTACAGCCAGGGGGCCCGTGAAGCTTTCTTT
.	TRBV7-7	TRBJ2-5	.	13	CASSLVFQETQYF	TGTGCCAGCAGCTTAGTTTTCCAAGAGACCCAGTACTTC
TRBD2	TRBV7-9	TRBJ2-2	.	15	CASSGGLAQTGELFF	TGTGCCAGCAGCGGGGGACTAGCTCAAACCGGGGAGCTGTTTTTT
.	TRBV6-5	TRBJ2-5	few	15	CASSYSTMRAETQYF	TGTGCCAGCAGTTACTCGACTATGAGGGCAGAGACCCAGTACTTC
.	TRBV5-1	TRBJ2-2	few	14	CASSSAIDTGELFF	TGCGCCAGCAGCTCGGCTATAGACACCGGGGAGCTGTTTTTT
.	TRBV18	TRBJ1-1	many	13	CASSPSTGTEAFF	TGTGCCAGCTCACCAAGTACAGGCACTGAAGCTTTCTTT
TRBD2	TRBV7-6	TRBJ2-5	.	14	CASSQMSGTETQYF	TGTGCCAGCAGCCAGATGAGCGGGACCGAGACCCAGTACTTC
.	TRBV12-3/TRBV12-4	TRBJ1-2	many	12	CASSLMTGGYTF	TGTGCCAGCAGTCTTATGACGGGGGGCTACACCTTC
.	TRBV12-3/TRBV12-4	TRBJ2-3	.	15	CASRPRDMGTDTQYF	TGTGCCAGCAGGCCCCGGGACATGGGCACAGATACGCAGTATTTT
TRBD2	TRBV2	TRBJ2-5	many	14	CASKTDLGGETQYF	TGTGCCAGCAAGACGGACCTGGGGGGGGAGACCCAGTACTTC
TRBD1	TRBV6-1	TRBJ1-1	.	16	CASSPWTGPRVTEAFF	TGTGCCAGCAGCCCCTGGACAGGCCCGCGGGTCACTGAAGCTTTCTTT
.	TRBV20-1	TRBJ1-1	.	12	CSARQVLTEAFF	TGCAGTGCTAGACAGGTCCTGACTGAAGCTTTCTTT
TRBD2	TRBV4-1	TRBJ2-7	many	15	CASSQVTSGKYEQYF	TGCGCCAGCAGCCAAGTCACTAGCGGAAAGTACGAGCAGTACTTC
.	TRBV7-6	TRBJ2-1	many	15	CASSLVSADYNEQFF	TGTGCCAGCAGCTTAGTTTCAGCGGACTACAATGAGCAGTTCTTC
TRBD2	TRBV12-3/TRBV12-4	TRBJ2-1	many	13	CASTQGLGDEQFF	TGTGCCAGCACCCAGGGACTAGGAGATGAGCAGTTCTTC
.	TRBV15	TRBJ2-1	few	15	CAVHSPSGPYNEQFF	TGTGCCGTTCATAGCCCCTCAGGGCCTTACAATGAGCAGTTCTTC
.	TRBV28	TRBJ1-1	few	13	CASSLGGPPEAFF	TGTGCCAGCAGTTTAGGGGGACCTCCTGAAGCTTTCTTT
TRBD2	TRBV7-3	TRBJ2-1	many	16	CASSWRGSGRDDEQFF	TGTGCCAGCAGCTGGCGTGGAAGCGGGAGAGACGATGAGCAGTTCTTC
TRBD2	TRBV12-3/TRBV12-4	TRBJ2-1	many	13	CASRASGYNEQFF	TGTGCCAGCCGGGCTAGCGGATACAATGAGCAGTTCTTC
TRBD2	TRBV20-1	TRBJ2-1	few	14	CSAREVAGGPEQFF	TGCAGTGCTAGAGAGGTAGCGGGGGGGCCTGAGCAGTTCTTC
.	TRBV20-1	TRBJ1-5	.	16	CSASGPPLRGNQPQHF	TGCAGTGCCTCGGGACCGCCGTTGAGGGGCAATCAGCCCCAGCATTTT
TRBD2	TRBV12-3/TRBV12-4	TRBJ2-1	few	14	CASTPFRTSVEQFF	TGTGCCAGCACCCCCTTTAGGACTAGCGTTGAGCAGTTCTTC
.	TRBV3-1	TRBJ2-7	many	14	CASSQYRSSYEQYF	TGTGCCAGCAGCCAATACCGGAGCTCCTACGAGCAGTACTTC
TRBD1	TRBV20-1	TRBJ1-1	.	14	CSANTATGPFEAFF	TGCAGTGCAAACACCGCGACAGGGCCCTTTGAAGCTTTCTTT
TRBD1	TRBV3-1	TRBJ1-1	few	16	CASSIGTGGTNTEAFF	TGTGCCAGCAGTATTGGGACAGGGGGGACGAACACTGAAGCTTTCTTT
TRBD2	TRBV6-1	TRBJ2-7	.	15	CASSETLAGLHEQYF	TGTGCCAGCAGTGAAACACTAGCGGGTCTCCACGAGCAGTACTTC
TRBD1	TRBV6-4	TRBJ2-1	few	12	CASAGTGNEQFF	TGTGCCAGCGCCGGGACAGGCAATGAGCAGTTCTTC
TRBD2	TRBV4-1	TRBJ2-2	.	16	CASSRPGLGVFGELFF	TGCGCCAGCAGCCGACCGGGACTAGGAGTATTCGGGGAGCTGTTTTTT
TRBD2	TRBV7-2	TRBJ2-3	.	15	CASSLTSGGADTQYF	TGTGCCAGCAGTCTAACTAGCGGGGGGGCAGATACGCAGTATTTT
TRBD2	TRBV5-1	TRBJ2-7	many	14	CASSRSGSFYEQYF	TGCGCCAGCAGCAGAAGCGGGAGCTTCTACGAGCAGTACTTC
.	TRBV11-2	TRBJ1-1	.	13	CASSAILNTEAFF	TGTGCCAGCAGCGCGATTCTGAACACTGAAGCTTTCTTT
.	TRBV29-1	TRBJ2-5	few	14	CSVESGRGVETQYF	TGCAGCGTTGAATCGGGCAGGGGAGTTGAGACCCAGTACTTC
.	TRBV3-1	TRBJ2-3	few	16	CASSQVGQTSTDTQYF	TGTGCCAGCAGCCAAGTCGGGCAGACTAGCACAGATACGCAGTATTTT
.	TRBV28	TRBJ1-5	many	14	CASSLRAPNQPQHF	TGTGCCAGCAGTTTACGGGCCCCGAATCAGCCCCAGCATTTT
TRBD1	TRBV5-1	TRBJ2-7	few	15	CASSLGTGAGYEQYF	TGCGCCAGCAGCTTGGGGACAGGGGCTGGCTACGAGCAGTACTTC
.	TRBV7-6	TRBJ1-2	.	14	CASSPISGLIGYTF	TGTGCCAGCAGCCCCATTTCGGGTTTAATTGGCTACACCTTC
.	TRBV3-1	TRBJ1-1	.	12	CASSQSHTEAFF	TGTGCCAGCAGCCAGTCCCACACTGAAGCTTTCTTT
TRBD2	TRBV5-1	TRBJ2-3	.	23	CASSLWVPTRLAYGGSSPDTQYF	TGCGCCAGCAGCTTGTGGGTCCCGACAAGGTTAGCTTATGGCGGGAGTTCTCCAGATACGCAGTATTTT
TRBD1	TRBV11-2	TRBJ2-1	few	16	CASSLVGQGIYNEQFF	TGTGCCAGCAGCTTAGTCGGACAGGGCATATACAATGAGCAGTTCTTC
TRBD2	TRBV3-1	TRBJ2-5	.	17	CASSQLSSGRYQETQYF	TGTGCCAGCAGCCAACTTTCTAGCGGGCGGTACCAAGAGACCCAGTACTTC
TRBD2	TRBV6-5	TRBJ2-7	few	17	CASSYSGLAGAAYEQYF	TGTGCCAGCAGTTACTCGGGACTAGCGGGGGCCGCCTACGAGCAGTACTTC
.	TRBV28	TRBJ1-4	many	16	CASRQAPVPYNEKLFF	TGTGCCAGCAGACAAGCCCCCGTGCCTTATAATGAAAAACTGTTTTTT
TRBD1	TRBV3-1	TRBJ1-1	many	12	CASSQWTGEAFF	TGTGCCAGCAGTCAGTGGACAGGCGAGGCTTTCTTT
.	TRBV20-1	TRBJ2-3	few	11	CSARLVDTQYF	TGCAGTGCCCGACTAGTGGATACGCAGTATTTT
.	TRBV2	TRBJ2-7	.	12	CASRGLGGEQYF	TGTGCCAGCAGGGGCCTTGGTGGGGAGCAGTACTTC
.	TRBV7-9	TRBJ2-3	many	14	CASAWASSTDTQYF	TGTGCCAGCGCGTGGGCGTCTAGCACAGATACGCAGTATTTT
.	TRBV28	TRBJ2-1	few	14	CASSSAGVYNEQFF	TGTGCCAGCAGTTCCGCAGGGGTATACAATGAGCAGTTCTTC
.	TRBV7-8	TRBJ2-7	.	14	CASSLPKSPYEQYF	TGTGCCAGCAGCTTGCCTAAATCCCCCTACGAGCAGTACTTC
.	TRBV20-1	TRBJ1-1	few	12	CSARNRVTEAFF	TGCAGTGCTAGAAACAGGGTTACTGAAGCTTTCTTT
.	TRBV20-1	TRBJ1-2	few	17	CSASWVLSWGRDYGYTF	TGCAGTGCTAGTTGGGTTTTATCGTGGGGCAGAGACTATGGCTACACCTTC